This T cell receptor (beta chain) is drawn from a study of neurological immune-mediated disorders (dated by TCRdb to between 2019 and 2020). As for the study more broadly: Peripheral blood TCR-beta repertoires from patients with HTLV-I-associated myelopathy (HAM/TSP), patients with multiple sclerosis, and healthy controls were compared in the study using UMI-based sequencing. The 106 TCR-beta libraries covered PBMC samples along with longitudinal samples, technical triplicates, and paired sorted CD4+ and CD8+ T-cell subsets. Longitudinal HAM/TSP and healthy donors had 3 time-points each (3-40 month intervals). The cohort included 60 to 75 subjects: approximately 15 with HAM/TSP, some 35 with multiple sclerosis, and some 20 healthy controls. Overall results and qualifications from the work: No identical CDR3 amino acid sequences were found to be shared among expanded clones across subjects, suggesting that TCR-beta repertoires were private in all groups. TCR clonal expansion was highest in HAM/TSP patients and lowest in MS patients, with MS patients falling below even healthy controls.

Interpreted using the paper, the time point label stands for: longitudinal time-point 2. For the unsorted PBMC libraries, 2 million PBMCs were stored in RNAlater at -80 degrees C until RNA extraction and were used to generate the libraries. PBMCs were separated from peripheral blood using Ficoll-Hypaque density gradient centrifugation and then cryopreserved in liquid nitrogen. The germline ends are 16 bases apart after V is trimmed by 0 bases and J by 7 bases. The germline V gene (reference sequence) provides CDR1 DFQATT and CDR2 SNEGSKA. Including cysteine and phenylalanine, the CDR3 has 15 amino acids. Left in the record is the CDR3 DNA by itself, 45 bases read in frame from the first base. To synthesize cDNA, template-switch 5'RACE was performed with a primer carrying a 10-nucleotide random unique molecular identifier so that each TCR transcript was tagged. Every sequencing run covered 15-18 subjects and yielded more than 200 million TCR-beta sequences. The RNeasy kit was used for extraction of total RNA. The KAPA Real-time Library Amplification kit was used to amplify TCR-beta VDJ regions with primers targeting the TCR constant region and the 5'RACE anchor. A first PCR added sample indexes and Illumina adaptors, and a second PCR then raised library yield. After Ampure bead purification, the TCR product of roughly 650 bp was size-selected on a 2% E-gel SizeSelection system. Before pooling, library quality was checked on a Bioanalyzer, concentration was measured with Qubit, and libraries were quantified with the Kapa Library Quantification kit. Libraries were sequenced paired-end 2 x 150 bp on an Illumina HiSeq 2500. To increase sequence diversity, roughly 25-31% phiX was spiked into each library pool. From the authors' description of their analysis: The quality-filtered reads were processed with the UMI-based MiGEC pipeline, whose error correction step removed more than 80% of the raw TCR sequences. IMGT germline references were used for aligning VDJ genes, and each clonotype was defined as a unique CDR3 amino acid sequence together with its V-J genes. Clonal expansion, Shannon diversity, and CDR3 relatedness (CalcPairwiseDistances, ClusterSamples) were evaluated with VDJtools, and phylogenetic trees were built with CLCbio workbench. A clone was classed as expanded if it had 8 or more unique UMIs, a cutoff based on coefficient-of-variation modelling across technical triplicates. TCRdb applied fastp at Q25 and MiXCR to the public reads, then kept only in-frame beta chains. Each entry is one CDR3 protein sequence, shown with its most common DNA and genes. The V and J calls reflect TCRdb's pipeline rather than the authors' work. The sample table shows under 100,000 distinct CDR3 sequences, and about 12% are seen once. Around 5% of the sample belongs to the ten largest clones.

This clonotype showed up many times. Its antigen remains undetermined. No base quality values were provided; no much bigger clone lies one nucleotide off. Source material: PBMCs. Recombination joined TRBV20-1 with TRBJ2-1, with TRBD2 as a weak D call on 7 bases. The TCR was taken from a female donor with HTLV-1-associated myelopathy (HAM/TSP). The CDR3 reads CSARDRLRGANEQFF. The sequence in DNA is TGCAGTGCTAGAGATCGGTTACGGGGGGCTAATGAGCAGTTCTTC.